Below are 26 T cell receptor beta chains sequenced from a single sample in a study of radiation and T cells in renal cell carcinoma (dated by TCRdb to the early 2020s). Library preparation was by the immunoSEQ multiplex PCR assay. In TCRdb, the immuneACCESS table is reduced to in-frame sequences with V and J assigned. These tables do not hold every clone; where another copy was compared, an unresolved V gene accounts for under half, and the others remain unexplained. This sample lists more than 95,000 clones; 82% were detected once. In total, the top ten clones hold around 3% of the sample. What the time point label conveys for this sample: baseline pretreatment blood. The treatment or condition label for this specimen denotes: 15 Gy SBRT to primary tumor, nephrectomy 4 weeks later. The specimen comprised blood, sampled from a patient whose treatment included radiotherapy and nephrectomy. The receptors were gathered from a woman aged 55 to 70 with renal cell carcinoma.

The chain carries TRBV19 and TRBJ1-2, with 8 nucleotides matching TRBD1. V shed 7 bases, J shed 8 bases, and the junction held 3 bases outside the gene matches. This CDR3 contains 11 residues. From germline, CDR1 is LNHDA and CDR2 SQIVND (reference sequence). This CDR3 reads CASKAGGGYTF. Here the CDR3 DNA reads TGTGCCAGTAAAGCAGGGGGCGGCTACACCTTC.

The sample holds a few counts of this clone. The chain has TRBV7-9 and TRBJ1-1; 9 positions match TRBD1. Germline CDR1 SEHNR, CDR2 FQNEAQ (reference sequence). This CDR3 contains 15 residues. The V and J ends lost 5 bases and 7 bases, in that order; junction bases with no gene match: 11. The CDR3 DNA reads TGTGCCAGCAGCCTAGACGGACAGGGGCCCAGTGAAGCTTTCTTT. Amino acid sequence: CASSLDGQGPSEAFF.

CDR3 sequence reads: CASSLNTGAAAFF. The CDR3 region has the DNA TGCGCCAGCAGCTTAAACACAGGGGCTGCTGCTTTCTTT. The chain joins TRBV5-1 to TRBJ1-1, with TRBD1 matching 7 bases. CDR1 is SGHRS, CDR2 YFSETQ, per germline. The junction had 9 bases not matched to a gene; V was cut back by 2 bases and J by 11 bases. The CDR3 loop spans 13 amino acids.

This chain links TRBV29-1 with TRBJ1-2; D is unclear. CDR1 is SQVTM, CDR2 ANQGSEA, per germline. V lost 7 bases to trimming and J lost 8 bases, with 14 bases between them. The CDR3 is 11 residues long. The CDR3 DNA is TGCAGCGGCCAACACACGGGGGGCTACACCTTC. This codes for CSGQHTGGYTF.

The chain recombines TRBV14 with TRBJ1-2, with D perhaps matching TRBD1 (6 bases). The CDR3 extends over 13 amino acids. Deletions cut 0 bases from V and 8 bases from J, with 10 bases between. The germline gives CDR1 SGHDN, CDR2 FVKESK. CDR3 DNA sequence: TGTGCCAGCAGCCAAGAGGACGGGGGCGGCTACACCTTC. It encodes CASSQEDGGGYTF.

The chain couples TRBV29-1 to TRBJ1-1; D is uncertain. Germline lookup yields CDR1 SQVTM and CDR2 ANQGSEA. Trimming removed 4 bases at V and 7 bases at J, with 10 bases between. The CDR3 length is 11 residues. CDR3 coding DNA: TGCAGCGTTGGCGGACCGGATGAAGCTTTCTTT. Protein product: CSVGGPDEAFF.

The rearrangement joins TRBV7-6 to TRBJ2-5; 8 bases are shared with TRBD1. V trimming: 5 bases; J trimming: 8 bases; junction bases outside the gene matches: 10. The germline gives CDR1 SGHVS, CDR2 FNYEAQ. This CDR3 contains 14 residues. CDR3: CASSLGQGGSTQYF. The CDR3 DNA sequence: TGTGCCAGCAGCCTTGGACAGGGTGGGTCAACCCAGTACTTC.

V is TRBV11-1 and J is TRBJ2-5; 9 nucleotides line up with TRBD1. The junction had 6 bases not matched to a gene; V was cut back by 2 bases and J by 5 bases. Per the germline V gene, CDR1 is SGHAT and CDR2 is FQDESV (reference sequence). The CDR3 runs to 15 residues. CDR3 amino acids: CASSLPGQGGETQYF. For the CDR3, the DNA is TGTGCCAGCAGCTTACCGGGACAGGGAGGGGAGACCCAGTACTTC.

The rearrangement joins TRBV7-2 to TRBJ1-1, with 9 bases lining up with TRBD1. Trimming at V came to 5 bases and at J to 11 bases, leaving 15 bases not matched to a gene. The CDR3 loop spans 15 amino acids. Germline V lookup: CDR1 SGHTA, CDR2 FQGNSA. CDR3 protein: CASSQQGAMNGAAFF. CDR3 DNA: TGTGCCAGCAGCCAACAGGGGGCTATGAACGGGGCGGCTTTCTTT.

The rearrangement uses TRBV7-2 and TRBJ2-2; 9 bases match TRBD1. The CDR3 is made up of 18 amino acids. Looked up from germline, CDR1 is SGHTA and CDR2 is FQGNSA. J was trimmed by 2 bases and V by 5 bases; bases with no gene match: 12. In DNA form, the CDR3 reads TGTGCCAGCAGCCTAACGACAGGGGGTAAAGTTAACACCGGGGAGCTGTTTTTT. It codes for CASSLTTGGKVNTGELFF.

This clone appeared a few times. As DNA, the CDR3 is TGTGCCAGCAGCTTGGGGACGGCGACTGAAGCTTTCTTT. It specifies CASSLGTATEAFF. The chain employs TRBV5-4 and TRBJ1-1; D unclear. CDR1 is SGHNT and CDR2 is YYREEE in the germline V gene (reference sequence). This CDR3 region has 13 residues. V gave up 0 bases and J gave up 5 bases, with 8 bases separating them.

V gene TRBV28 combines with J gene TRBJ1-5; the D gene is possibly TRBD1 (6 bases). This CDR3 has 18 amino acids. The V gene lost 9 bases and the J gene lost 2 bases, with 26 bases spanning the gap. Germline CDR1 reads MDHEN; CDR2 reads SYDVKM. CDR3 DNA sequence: TGTGCCAGTAGGATGACCGGTACGGGGGGCGCGGGCAATCAGCCCCAGCATTTT. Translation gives CASRMTGTGGAGNQPQHF. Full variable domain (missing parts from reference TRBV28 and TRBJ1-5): DVKVTQSSRYLVKRTGEKVFLECVQDMDHENMFWYRQDPGLGLRLIYFSYDVKMKEKGDIPEGYSVSREKKERFSLILESASTNQTSMYLCASRMTGTGGAGNQPQHFGDGTRLSIL.

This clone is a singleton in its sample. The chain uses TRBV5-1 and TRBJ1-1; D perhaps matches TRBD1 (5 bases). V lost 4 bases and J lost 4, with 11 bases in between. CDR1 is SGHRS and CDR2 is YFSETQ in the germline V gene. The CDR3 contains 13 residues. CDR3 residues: CASSDVGVTEAFF. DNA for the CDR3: TGCGCCAGCAGCGACGTGGGGGTCACTGAAGCTTTCTTT.

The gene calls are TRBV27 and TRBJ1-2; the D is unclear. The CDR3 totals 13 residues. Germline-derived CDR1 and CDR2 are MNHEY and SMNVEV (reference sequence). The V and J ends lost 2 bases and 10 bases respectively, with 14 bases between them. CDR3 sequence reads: CASSLGDLGFYTF. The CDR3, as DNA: TGTGCCAGCAGTTTAGGAGACCTGGGATTCTACACCTTC.

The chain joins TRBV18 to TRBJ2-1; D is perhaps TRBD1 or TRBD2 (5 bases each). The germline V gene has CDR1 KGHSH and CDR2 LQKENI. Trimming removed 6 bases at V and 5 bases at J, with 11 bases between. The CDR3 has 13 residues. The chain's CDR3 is CASSLGRNNEQFF. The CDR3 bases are TGTGCCAGCTCGCTGGGACGGAACAATGAGCAGTTCTTC.

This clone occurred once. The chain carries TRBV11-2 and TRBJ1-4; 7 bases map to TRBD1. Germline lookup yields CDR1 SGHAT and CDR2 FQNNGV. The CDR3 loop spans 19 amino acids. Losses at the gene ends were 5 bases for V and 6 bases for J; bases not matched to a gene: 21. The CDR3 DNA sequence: TGTGCCAGCAGCCGGGGCGACAGGGACCGGTGGCTGATAGATGAAAAACTGTTTTTT. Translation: CASSRGDRDRWLIDEKLFF. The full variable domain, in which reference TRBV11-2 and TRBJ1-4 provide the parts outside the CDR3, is EAGVAQSPRYKIIEKRQSVAFWCNPISGHATLYWYQQILGQGPKLLIQFQNNGVVDDSQLPKDRFSAERLKGVDSTLKIQPAKLEDSAVYLCASSRGDRDRWLIDEKLFFGSGTQLSVL.

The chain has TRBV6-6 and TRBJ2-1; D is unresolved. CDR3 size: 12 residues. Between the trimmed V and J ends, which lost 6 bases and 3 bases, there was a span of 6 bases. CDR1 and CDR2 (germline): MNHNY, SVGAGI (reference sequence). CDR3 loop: CASSKLYNEQFF. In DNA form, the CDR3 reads TGTGCCAGCAGCAAGCTCTACAATGAGCAGTTCTTC.

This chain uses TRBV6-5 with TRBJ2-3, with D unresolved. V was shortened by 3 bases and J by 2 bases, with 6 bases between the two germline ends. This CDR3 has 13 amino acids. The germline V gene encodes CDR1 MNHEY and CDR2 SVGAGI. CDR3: CASSYSPTDTQYF. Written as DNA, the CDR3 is TGTGCCAGCAGTTATAGTCCCACAGATACGCAGTATTTT.

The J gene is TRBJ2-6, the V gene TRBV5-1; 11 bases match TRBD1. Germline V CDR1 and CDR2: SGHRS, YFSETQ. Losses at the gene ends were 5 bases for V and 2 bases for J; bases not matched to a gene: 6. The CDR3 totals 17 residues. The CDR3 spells CASSRGQGAAGANVLTF. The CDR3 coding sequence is TGCGCCAGCAGTCGAGGACAGGGGGCGGCTGGGGCCAACGTCCTGACTTTC.

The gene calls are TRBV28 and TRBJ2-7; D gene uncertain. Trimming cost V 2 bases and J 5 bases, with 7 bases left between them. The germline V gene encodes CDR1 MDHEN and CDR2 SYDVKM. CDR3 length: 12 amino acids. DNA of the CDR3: TGTGCCAGCAGTTTACGCGAAAACGAGCAGTACTTC. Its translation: CASSLRENEQYF.

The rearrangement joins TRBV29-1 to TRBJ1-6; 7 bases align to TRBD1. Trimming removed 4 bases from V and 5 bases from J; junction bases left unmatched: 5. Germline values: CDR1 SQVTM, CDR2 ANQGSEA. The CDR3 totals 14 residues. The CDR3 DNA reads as TGCAGCGTTGCTTGGGACAGCGATAATTCACCCCTCCACTTT. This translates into CSVAWDSDNSPLHF.

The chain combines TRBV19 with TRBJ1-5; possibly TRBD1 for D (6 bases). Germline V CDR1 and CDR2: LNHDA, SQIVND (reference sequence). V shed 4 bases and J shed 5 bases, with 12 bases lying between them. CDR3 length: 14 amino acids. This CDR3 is CASSTHREDQPQHF. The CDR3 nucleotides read TGTGCCAGTAGTACCCACAGGGAAGATCAGCCCCAGCATTTT.

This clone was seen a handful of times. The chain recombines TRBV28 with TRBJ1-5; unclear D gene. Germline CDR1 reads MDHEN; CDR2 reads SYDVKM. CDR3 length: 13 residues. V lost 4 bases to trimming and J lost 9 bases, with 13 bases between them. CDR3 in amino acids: CASSSARALPQHF. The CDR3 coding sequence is TGTGCCAGCAGTTCCGCCCGAGCTCTGCCCCAGCATTTT.

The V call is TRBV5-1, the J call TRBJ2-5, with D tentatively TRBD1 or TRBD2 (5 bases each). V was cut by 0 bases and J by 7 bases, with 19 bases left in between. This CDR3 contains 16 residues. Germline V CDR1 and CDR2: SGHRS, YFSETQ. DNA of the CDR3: TGCGCCAGCAGCTTGGGATATTTTGGTGGGACGGGGACCCAGTACTTC. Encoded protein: CASSLGYFGGTGTQYF.

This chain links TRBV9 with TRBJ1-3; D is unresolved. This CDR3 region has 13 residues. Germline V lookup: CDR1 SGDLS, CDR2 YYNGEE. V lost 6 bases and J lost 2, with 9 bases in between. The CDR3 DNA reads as TGTGCCAGCAACCCAGATGCTGGAAACACCATATATTTT. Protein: CASNPDAGNTIYF. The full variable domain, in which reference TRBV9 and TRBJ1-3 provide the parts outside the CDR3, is DSGVTQTPKHLITATGQRVTLRCSPRSGDLSVYWYQQSLDQGLQFLIQYYNGEERAKGNILERFSAQQFPDLHSELNLSSLELGDSALYFCASNPDAGNTIYFGEGSWLTVV.

The CDR3: CASSTPGFQRNEQFF. The CDR3 region has the DNA TGTGCCAGTAGCACCCCAGGATTTCAGCGGAATGAGCAGTTCTTC. This chain links TRBV19 with TRBJ2-1; D perhaps matches TRBD2 (5 bases). Per germline, CDR1 LNHDA and CDR2 SQIVND (reference sequence). The CDR3 consists of 15 residues. Trimming took 6 bases from V and 7 from J, leaving 19 bases between them.